This note documents a single TCR beta chain sequence. Its cognate antigen is unknown. The record originates from a study of CD8 T cells in Susac syndrome. Findings and limits, study-wide: TCR sequencing and HLA analysis covered a relatively small number of individuals.

The ends were cut back, 0 bases at V and 1 base at J, with 8 bases in the middle. This CDR3 contains 16 residues. Germline V gene data show CDR1 as KGHDR and CDR2 as SFDVKD. The patients who served as multiple sclerosis controls were treatment-naive and had stable or active relapsing-remitting disease that fulfilled the revised McDonald criteria. Isolation of CD8+ and CD4+ T cells was performed negatively, whereas enrichment of TEMRA cells was done by FACS. A quantity of roughly 0.5 to 1 ug RNA underwent reverse transcription using random hexamers. An immunoSEQ multiplex PCR amplified TCR beta CDR3 over 54 Vbeta and 13 Jbeta. TCRdb independently ran MiXCR on the immunoSEQ multiplex PCR reads; one entry per CDR3 protein. The sample holds 300,000 to 350,000 distinct CDR3 sequences, about 91% seen once.

The sequencing sample was made of CD4+ T cells from PBMCs. The clonotype originates from a human donor with multiple sclerosis. The genes are TRBV24-1 and TRBJ2-2; D unclear. CDR3 in DNA: TGTGCCACCAGTGATTTGGGCAGTTTGAACACCGGGGAGCTGTTTTTT. Amino acids: CATSDLGSLNTGELFF.